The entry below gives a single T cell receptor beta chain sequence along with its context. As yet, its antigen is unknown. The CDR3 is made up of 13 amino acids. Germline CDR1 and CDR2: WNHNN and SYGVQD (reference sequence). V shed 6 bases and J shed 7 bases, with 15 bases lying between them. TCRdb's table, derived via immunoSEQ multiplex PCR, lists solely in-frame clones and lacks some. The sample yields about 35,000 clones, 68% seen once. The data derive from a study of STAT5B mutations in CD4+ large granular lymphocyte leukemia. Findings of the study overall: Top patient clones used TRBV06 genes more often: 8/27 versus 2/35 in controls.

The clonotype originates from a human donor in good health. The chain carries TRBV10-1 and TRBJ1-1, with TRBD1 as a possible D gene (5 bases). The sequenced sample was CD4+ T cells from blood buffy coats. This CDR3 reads CASSPTVTGEAFF. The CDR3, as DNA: TGCGCCAGCAGCCCGACAGTAACGGGTGAAGCTTTCTTT.